The 32 T cell receptor beta chains below all came from one sample that was sequenced in a study of cytotoxic CD8 clonotypes in ibrutinib-treated CLL. Sequencing was performed with immunoSEQ multiplex PCR; in TCRdb, only in-frame clones are kept and a portion is missing. Here the sample spans about 39,000 clones, 65% to 70% being singletons. The source was PBMCs, collected at disease progression, from a patient treated with ibrutinib. The source is a human donor with chronic lymphocytic leukemia.

V is TRBV19 and J is TRBJ1-6; D call uncertain. This CDR3 region has 14 residues. The V gene's germline CDR1 is LNHDA and CDR2 SQIVND (reference sequence). V lost 2 bases and J 7 bases, leaving 9 bases between the germline ends. CDR3 in amino acids: CASSIWRANSPLHF. The CDR3 DNA sequence: TGTGCCAGTAGTATATGGAGGGCCAATTCACCCCTCCACTTT.

The chain combines TRBV5-1 with TRBJ2-7; TRBD2 matches at 12 bases. Germline V gene data show CDR1 as SGHRS and CDR2 as YFSETQ. The CDR3 length is 14 residues. The ends lost 1 base at V and 5 bases at J; junction bases unmatched: 1. The CDR3 spells CASSLRLAGDEQYF. In nucleotides, the CDR3 is TGCGCCAGCAGCTTGCGACTAGCGGGAGACGAGCAGTACTTC.

The chain uses TRBV28 and TRBJ2-3, with 12 nucleotides matching TRBD2. The CDR3 is made up of 17 amino acids. Germline V lookup: CDR1 MDHEN, CDR2 SYDVKM. V was pared by 2 bases and J by 5 bases, with 8 bases of the junction left unmatched. The CDR3 is CASSLPRLAGVGDTQYF. The DNA of the CDR3 is TGTGCCAGCAGTTTACCCCGACTAGCGGGAGTTGGAGATACGCAGTATTTT.

The rearrangement uses TRBV11-2 and TRBJ2-1, with D possibly being TRBD2 (6 bases). This CDR3 contains 15 residues. CDR1 is SGHAT and CDR2 is FQNNGV in the germline V gene. Trimming removed 2 bases from V and 8 bases from J, with 16 bases in between. DNA for the CDR3: TGTGCCAGCAGCTTACGTACGGGAGCAGGGCATGAGCAGTTCTTC. Amino acid sequence: CASSLRTGAGHEQFF.

This chain links TRBV30 with TRBJ1-4, with a possible D match to TRBD1 (6 bases). CDR1 is GTSNPN, CDR2 SVGIG, per germline (reference sequence). V dropped 2 bases and J dropped 7 bases, with 17 bases sitting between them. The CDR3 runs to 15 residues. In DNA form, the CDR3 reads TGTGCCTGGAGTCCCAACGGGGGGGCTGGTGAAAAACTGTTTTTT. Translating gives CAWSPNGGAGEKLFF.

The chain carries TRBV5-1 and TRBJ2-7; 7 bases are shared with TRBD1. This CDR3 has 13 residues. After removal of 4 bases from V and 4 bases from J, the junction contained 5 bases not matched to a gene. Germline values: CDR1 SGHRS, CDR2 YFSETQ. CDR3: CASSPRDSYEQYF. DNA for the CDR3: TGCGCCAGCAGCCCCCGGGACAGTTACGAGCAGTACTTC.

Concerning this clone: This sample includes further DNA sequences coding for the same CDR3. The J gene is TRBJ2-3, the V gene TRBV4-1, with TRBD2 identical over 13 bases. This CDR3 is 17 amino acids long. J was trimmed by 2 bases and V by 6 bases; bases with no gene match: 8. Germline CDR1 and CDR2: MGHRA and YSYEKL. The CDR3: CASSQRGLAGNTDTQYF. The CDR3 DNA is TGCGCCAGCAGTCAAAGGGGACTAGCGGGAAACACAGATACGCAGTATTTT.

This clone was observed a few times. The V gene is TRBV30, the J gene TRBJ1-5; the D gene is possibly TRBD1 (6 bases). The V gene's germline CDR1 is GTSNPN and CDR2 SVGIG (reference sequence). The CDR3 loop spans 12 amino acids. Trimming left V 7 bases short and J 2 bases short, with 9 bases between. CDR3 bases: TGTGCCTACAGGGATGGCAATCAGCCCCAGCATTTT. Its translation: CAYRDGNQPQHF.

The chain employs TRBV4-3 and TRBJ2-7; D call uncertain. With 0 bases removed from V and 4 bases from J, the gap between germline ends came to 7 bases. This CDR3 comprises 13 residues. CDR1 LGHNA and CDR2 YSLEER come from the germline V gene. The CDR3 sequence: CASSQDTAYEQYF. Here the CDR3 DNA reads TGCGCCAGCAGCCAAGATACGGCGTACGAGCAGTACTTC.

This clone appeared many times. The J gene is TRBJ2-7, the V gene TRBV11-2; TRBD2 matches 7 bases. The trim removed 2 bases at V and 5 bases at J, leaving 3 bases unmatched. The CDR3 length is 13 residues. The germline CDR1 and CDR2 sequences are SGHAT and FQNNGV. CDR3 loop: CASSLREAHEQYF. CDR3 DNA: TGTGCCAGCAGCTTACGGGAGGCCCACGAGCAGTACTTC.

This chain uses TRBV18 with TRBJ2-3, with D unclear. The V and J ends lost 0 bases and 4 bases respectively, with 14 bases between them. This CDR3 comprises 16 residues. Germline-derived CDR1 and CDR2 are KGHSH and LQKENI. CDR3 coding DNA: TGTGCCAGCTCACCACCGTGGACGCGAGACCCAGATACGCAGTATTTT. Translation: CASSPPWTRDPDTQYF.

The CDR3 bases are TGTGCCAGCGGGGTTTATGGAAACACCATATATTTT. As protein: CASGVYGNTIYF. J is TRBJ1-3 and V is TRBV6-1; D is ambiguous. CDR1 is MNHNS, CDR2 SASEGT, per germline. This CDR3 region has 12 residues. Between the trimmed V and J ends, which lost 8 bases and 3 bases, there was a span of 8 bases.

CDR3 nucleotides: TGTGCCATCAGGGGGACAGGGGCGAGCTATGGCTACACCTTC. Amino acids: CAIRGTGASYGYTF. This sequence joins TRBV10-3 and TRBJ1-2, with 10 bases identical to TRBD1. Trimming cost V 6 bases and J 4 bases; bases outside gene matches: 5. Germline lookup yields CDR1 ENHRY and CDR2 SYGVKD. CDR3 length: 14 amino acids.

Many counts were recorded for this clone. The gene calls are TRBV4-3 and TRBJ1-3, with 7 positions matching TRBD1. The V gene's germline CDR1 is LGHNA and CDR2 YSLEER. With 2 bases clipped from V and 4 bases from J, the junction kept 8 bases outside the gene matches. The length of the CDR3 is 16 residues. CDR3 sequence: CASSQPTGRRGNTIYF. DNA for the CDR3: TGCGCCAGCAGCCAACCGACAGGGAGAAGAGGAAACACCATATATTTT.

The chain recombines TRBV7-9 with TRBJ2-7; D remains unclear. The CDR3 spans 14 residues. V was shortened by 1 base and J by 6 bases, with 13 bases between the two germline ends. CDR1 is SEHNR and CDR2 is FQNEAQ in the germline V gene (reference sequence). In nucleotides, the CDR3 is TGTGCCAGCAGCTTAGGGCAAGAAAGGCTCGAGCAGTACTTC. Protein sequence: CASSLGQERLEQYF. The whole variable domain, remainder taken from reference TRBV7-9 and TRBJ2-7, is DTGVSQNPRHKITKRGQNVTFRCDPISEHNRLYWYRQTLGQGPEFLTYFQNEAQLEKSRLLSDRFSAERPKGSFSTLEIQRTEQGDSAMYLCASSLGQERLEQYFGPGTRLTVT.

The rearrangement joins TRBV5-4 to TRBJ2-1, with TRBD2 identical over 9 bases. J was trimmed by 5 bases and V by 4 bases; bases with no gene match: 7. CDR3 length: 15 amino acids. CDR1 is SGHNT and CDR2 is YYREEE in the germline V gene (reference sequence). CDR3 bases: TGTGCCAGCAGCCCAGGGACTAGCCGCAACAATGAGCAGTTCTTC. Its translation: CASSPGTSRNNEQFF.

CDR3 sequence (DNA): TGTGCCAGCAGCTTAAGGGGGAGCTCCTACAATGAGCAGTTCTTC. Amino acid sequence: CASSLRGSSYNEQFF. This chain links TRBV11-2 with TRBJ2-1, with a tentative D call TRBD1 (6 bases). V was shortened by 2 bases and J by 0 bases, with 8 bases between the two germline ends. This CDR3 has 15 residues. CDR1 is SGHAT and CDR2 is FQNNGV in the germline V gene.

The rearrangement joins TRBV29-1 to TRBJ2-1, with TRBD2 matching 15 bases. The length of the CDR3 is 18 residues. The germline gives CDR1 SQVTM, CDR2 ANQGSEA. V lost 5 bases and J lost 6; bases outside the gene matches: 14. The chain's CDR3 is CSVQWTSGRAWSANEQFF. CDR3 sequence (DNA): TGCAGCGTTCAGTGGACTAGCGGGAGGGCCTGGTCTGCCAATGAGCAGTTCTTC.

This chain uses TRBV27 with TRBJ2-5, with unresolved D. Germline V lookup: CDR1 MNHEY, CDR2 SMNVEV (reference sequence). Deletions cut 5 bases from V and 3 bases from J, with 16 bases between. The CDR3 sequence is 15 residues long. The CDR3 protein is CASSRRAGWEETQYF. The CDR3 DNA sequence: TGTGCCAGCAGTCGACGGGCCGGATGGGAAGAGACCCAGTACTTC.

About this clone: The same CDR3 arises from other DNA sequences in this sample as well. J is TRBJ2-7 and V is TRBV5-5; 11 nucleotides agree with TRBD2. The V and J ends lost 4 bases and 3 bases, in that order; junction bases with no gene match: 6. Germline values: CDR1 SGHKS, CDR2 YYEKEE (reference sequence). The CDR3 totals 15 residues. The CDR3 region is CASSLGLAEVYEQYF. CDR3 coding DNA: TGTGCCAGCAGCCTGGGACTAGCGGAAGTCTACGAGCAGTACTTC.

This chain joins TRBV19 and TRBJ2-1; 12 bases fit TRBD2. This CDR3 spans 15 amino acids. In germline, CDR1 is LNHDA, CDR2 SQIVND (reference sequence). V gave up 5 bases and J gave up 8 bases; unmatched junction bases: 7. Here the CDR3 DNA reads TGTGCCAGTAGTCCCTGGACTAGCGGGGCGGATGAGCAGTTCTTC. It is translated as CASSPWTSGADEQFF.

This sequence joins TRBV7-2 and TRBJ1-5; the match to TRBD1 covers 8 bases. The CDR3 extends over 17 amino acids. The J segment lost 3 bases and the V segment lost 4 bases, leaving 11 bases of the junction unmatched. Germline V lookup: CDR1 SGHTA, CDR2 FQGNSA. The chain's CDR3 is CASSSLTGTGFNQPQHF. CDR3 coding DNA: TGTGCCAGCAGCTCCCTCACCGGGACAGGTTTCAATCAGCCCCAGCATTTT.

The chain uses TRBV30 and TRBJ2-1; TRBD2 aligns across 11 bases. V lost 8 bases and J lost 7; bases outside the gene matches: 7. The CDR3 is 13 amino acids. Looked up from germline, CDR1 is GTSNPN and CDR2 is SVGIG (reference sequence). CDR3 sequence (DNA): TGTGCCCGTACTAGCGGGAGTCTTAATGAGCAGTTCTTC. This codes for CARTSGSLNEQFF.

This rearrangement joins TRBV15 to TRBJ1-4; D perhaps matches TRBD1 (6 bases). The germline V gene encodes CDR1 LNHNV and CDR2 YYDKDF (reference sequence). CDR3 length: 15 residues. Deletions cut 0 bases from V and 7 bases from J, with 12 bases between. The CDR3 loop reads CATSRDSRGGEKLFF. CDR3 nucleotide sequence: TGTGCCACCAGCAGAGACTCCAGGGGAGGTGAAAAACTGTTTTTT.

This clone was detected a few times. The rearrangement links TRBV5-6 to TRBJ2-2, with a possible D match to TRBD1 (5 bases). V shed 0 bases and J shed 5 bases, with 14 bases lying between them. The CDR3 contains 16 residues. Per germline, CDR1 SGHDT and CDR2 YYEEEE. The CDR3: CASSLAAGMRTGELFF. The DNA for the CDR3 is TGTGCCAGCAGCTTGGCCGCAGGGATGAGAACCGGGGAGCTGTTTTTT. Supplemented by reference TRBV5-6 and TRBJ2-2, the full variable domain reads DAGVTQSPTHLIKTRGQQVTLRCSPKSGHDTVSWYQQALGQGPQFIFQYYEEEERQRGNFPDRFSGHQFPNYSSELNVNALLLGDSALYLCASSLAAGMRTGELFFGEGSRLTVL.

The chain joins TRBV11-2 to TRBJ1-1; possible D gene TRBD1, 5 bases. Germline values: CDR1 SGHAT, CDR2 FQNNGV. CDR3 length: 11 amino acids. Trimming shortened V by 3 bases and J by 8 bases, and 7 bases separated the two germline ends. The CDR3, as DNA: TGTGCCAGCAGCTTGCGGACAGAAGCTTTCTTT. It yields the protein CASSLRTEAFF.

The rearrangement uses TRBV6-1 and TRBJ2-4, with TRBD2 matching over 10 bases. CDR1 and CDR2 (germline): MNHNS, SASEGT. Unmatched junction bases numbered 10, after V lost 3 bases and J lost 2 bases. This CDR3 is 18 amino acids long. CDR3 region: CASSEDGLAGVSKNIQYF. The DNA of the CDR3 is TGTGCCAGCAGTGAGGATGGGCTAGCGGGAGTGTCCAAAAACATTCAGTACTTC.

The genes are TRBV30 and TRBJ1-1; TRBD1 matches at 12 bases. CDR1 and CDR2 from the germline V gene are GTSNPN and SVGIG (reference sequence). J gave up 5 bases and V 3 bases, and 7 bases lay outside the gene matches. The CDR3 runs to 15 residues. In DNA, the CDR3 is TGTGCCTGGAGGCCAAGGGACAGGGGGCAAACTGAAGCTTTCTTT. It yields the protein CAWRPRDRGQTEAFF.

This clone was seen a few times. The chain employs TRBV25-1 and TRBJ2-2, with 9 bases identical to TRBD2. Germline V gene data show CDR1 as MGHDK and CDR2 as SYGVNS. J lost 5 bases, V lost 7 bases, and 8 bases had no gene match. The CDR3 sequence is 15 residues long. This chain's CDR3 is CASIGAGGWTGELFF. Written as DNA, the CDR3 is TGTGCCAGCATCGGAGCGGGAGGATGGACCGGGGAGCTGTTTTTT.

The gene calls are TRBV19 and TRBJ2-1; TRBD2 matches 10 bases. Germline V CDR1 and CDR2: LNHDA, SQIVND (reference sequence). The CDR3 runs 17 residues. Trimming removed 4 bases from V and 6 bases from J; junction bases left unmatched: 12. The CDR3 DNA is TGTGCCAGTAGTACCGGCCGCGGGACTAGCGATGCCAATGAGCAGTTCTTC. Amino acids: CASSTGRGTSDANEQFF.

The CDR3 DNA reads as TGTGCCAGCAGTCTCGCCGGGGGGCCCCACGAGCAGTACTTC. Translated: CASSLAGGPHEQYF. This sequence joins TRBV7-2 and TRBJ2-7; possible D gene TRBD2, 7 bases. Germline CDR1 reads SGHTA; CDR2 reads FQGNSA. The CDR3 covers 14 residues. Trimming removed 6 bases at V and 5 bases at J, with 17 bases between.

This clone has a handful of counts. CDR3 loop: CASSLGSSGNTIYF. CDR3 DNA: TGTGCCAGCAGCTTGGGGAGCTCTGGAAACACCATATATTTT. The chain joins TRBV5-4 to TRBJ1-3; D is unclear. Trimming removed 0 bases at V and 0 bases at J, with 4 bases between. The CDR3 spans 14 residues. Per germline, CDR1 SGHNT and CDR2 YYREEE (reference sequence). Full variable domain (remainder filled in from reference TRBV5-4 and TRBJ1-3): ETGVTQSPTHLIKTRGQQVTLRCSSQSGHNTVSWYQQALGQGPQFIFQYYREEENGRGNFPPRFSGLQFPNYSSELNVNALELDDSALYLCASSLGSSGNTIYFGEGSWLTVV.